This T cell receptor beta chain was identified during a study of early T cells in non-severe SARS-CoV-2 infection. Broader study findings: Database matching using VDJdb favored anti-spike CD8 responses, with private and CD4 specificities left missing.

This clonotype turned up a few times. Its matching antigen is unknown. Unique molecular identifier tags were affixed to discrete cDNA molecules. TCRdb re-derived calls from the 5' RACE reads in MiXCR, one entry per CDR3 protein. The sample has 70,000 or so distinct CDR3 sequences, approximately 11% seen once. The CDR3 contains 21 residues. V was clipped by 5 bases and J by 2 bases, with 28 bases between them. CDR1 is MNHEY and CDR2 is SMNVEV in the germline V gene (reference sequence). V gene TRBV27 combines with J gene TRBJ1-6; possible D gene TRBD1, 5 bases. The sequence was obtained from an adult who was a healthcare worker with PCR-confirmed SARS-CoV-2 infection or an uninfected control (not recorded which). Sequences were obtained from whole blood. Written as DNA, the CDR3 is TGTGCCAGCAGTCCAAGTATTGACAGTATCGTATATCCAACCTATAATTCACCCCTCCACTTT. The encoded protein is CASSPSIDSIVYPTYNSPLHF.